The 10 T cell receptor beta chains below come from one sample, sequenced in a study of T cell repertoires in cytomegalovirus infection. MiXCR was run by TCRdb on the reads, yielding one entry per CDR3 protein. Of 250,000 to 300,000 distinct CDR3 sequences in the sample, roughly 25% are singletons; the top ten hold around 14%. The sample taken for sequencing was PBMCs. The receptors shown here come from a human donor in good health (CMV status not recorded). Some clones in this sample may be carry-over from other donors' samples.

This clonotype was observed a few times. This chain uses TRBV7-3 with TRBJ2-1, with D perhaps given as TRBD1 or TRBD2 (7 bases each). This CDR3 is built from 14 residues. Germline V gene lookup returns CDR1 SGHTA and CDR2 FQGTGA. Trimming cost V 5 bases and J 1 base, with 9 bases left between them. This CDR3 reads CASSQGGSYNEQFF. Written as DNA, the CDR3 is TGTGCCAGCAGCCAGGGGGGGTCCTACAATGAGCAGTTCTTC.

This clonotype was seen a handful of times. CDR3 protein: CASQSLGGGGTDTQYF. CDR3 DNA: TGTGCCAGCCAATCCCTGGGGGGAGGGGGCACAGATACGCAGTATTTT. This sequence joins TRBV28 and TRBJ2-3; 7 bases match TRBD2. Trimming removed 8 bases from V and 1 base from J; junction bases left unmatched: 12. The germline V gene has CDR1 MDHEN and CDR2 SYDVKM. This CDR3 contains 16 residues.

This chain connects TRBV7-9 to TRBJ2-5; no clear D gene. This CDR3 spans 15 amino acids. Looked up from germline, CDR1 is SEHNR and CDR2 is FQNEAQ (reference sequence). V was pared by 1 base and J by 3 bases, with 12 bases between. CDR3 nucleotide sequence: TGTGCCAGCAGCTTAGTGGGCACCTTCGAAGAGACCCAGTACTTC. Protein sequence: CASSLVGTFEETQYF.

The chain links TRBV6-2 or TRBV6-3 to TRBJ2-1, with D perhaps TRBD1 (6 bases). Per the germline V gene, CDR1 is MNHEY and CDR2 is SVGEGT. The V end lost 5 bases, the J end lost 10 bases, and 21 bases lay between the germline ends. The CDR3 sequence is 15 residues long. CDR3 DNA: TGTGCCAGCAGTAGTCGGTCAGAGGACAGTTTCGAGCAGTTCTTC. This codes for CASSSRSEDSFEQFF.

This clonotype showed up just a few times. The CDR3 nucleotides are TGTGCCAGCAGTTTTGGACTAGCGAGGAGCTGGAACACCGGGGAGCTGTTTTTT. Translated, it gives CASSFGLARSWNTGELFF. The chain links TRBV12-3 or TRBV12-4 to TRBJ2-2; TRBD2 aligns across 9 bases. Trimming removed 3 bases from V and 1 base from J; junction bases left unmatched: 9. The CDR3 is made up of 18 amino acids.

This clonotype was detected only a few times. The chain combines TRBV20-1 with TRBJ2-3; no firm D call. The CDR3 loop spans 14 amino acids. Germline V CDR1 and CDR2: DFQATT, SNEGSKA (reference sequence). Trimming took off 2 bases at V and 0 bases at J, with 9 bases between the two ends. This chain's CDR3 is CSARSSSSTDTQYF. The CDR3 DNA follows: TGCAGTGCTAGATCGAGTTCTAGCACAGATACGCAGTATTTT.

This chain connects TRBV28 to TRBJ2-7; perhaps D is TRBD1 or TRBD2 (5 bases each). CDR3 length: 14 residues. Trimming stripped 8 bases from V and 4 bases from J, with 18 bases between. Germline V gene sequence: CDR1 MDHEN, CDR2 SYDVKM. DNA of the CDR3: TGTGCCAGCCACACCTCGGTGAGGGGTTACGAGCAGTACTTC. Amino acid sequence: CASHTSVRGYEQYF.

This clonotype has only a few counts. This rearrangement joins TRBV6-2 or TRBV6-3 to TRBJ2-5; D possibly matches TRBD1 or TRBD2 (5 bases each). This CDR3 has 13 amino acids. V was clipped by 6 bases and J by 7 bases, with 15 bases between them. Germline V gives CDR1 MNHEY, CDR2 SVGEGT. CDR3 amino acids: CASSRDGAGTQYF. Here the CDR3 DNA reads TGTGCCAGCAGCCGGGACGGAGCTGGGACCCAGTACTTC.

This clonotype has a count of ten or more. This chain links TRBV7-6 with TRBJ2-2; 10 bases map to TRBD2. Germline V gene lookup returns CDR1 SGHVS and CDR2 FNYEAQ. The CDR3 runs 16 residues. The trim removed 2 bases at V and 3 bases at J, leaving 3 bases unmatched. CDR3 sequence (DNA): TGTGCCAGCAGCTTAATACTAGCGGGATACACCGGGGAGCTGTTTTTT. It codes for CASSLILAGYTGELFF. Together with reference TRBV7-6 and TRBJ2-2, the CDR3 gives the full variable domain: GAGVSQSPRYKVTKRGQDVALRCDPISGHVSLYWYRQALGQGPEFLTYFNYEAQQDKSGLPNDRFSAERPEGSISTLTIQRTEQRDSAMYRCASSLILAGYTGELFFGEGSRLTVL.

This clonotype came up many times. CDR3 in amino acids: CASSSTGVTNQPQHF. For the CDR3, the DNA is TGTGCCAGCAGTTCCACAGGGGTCACCAATCAGCCCCAGCATTTT. This chain connects TRBV11-2 to TRBJ1-5; TRBD1 aligns across 7 bases. The CDR3 consists of 15 residues. The germline V gene encodes CDR1 SGHAT and CDR2 FQNNGV. Trimming at V came to 6 bases and at J to 3 bases, leaving 8 bases not matched to a gene.